The source of this T cell receptor beta chain is a study of spatial heterogeneity in lung cancer. Each CDR3 protein is one row after TCRdb ran MiXCR on the 5' RACE reads. This table has around 87,000 distinct CDR3 sequences, more than 10% appearing once. CDR3 size: 18 residues. Germline CDR1 is SNHLY and CDR2 is FYNNEI. Trimming took 1 base from V and 6 from J; bases not matched to a gene: 13. The time point is: sample taken at primary tumor resection. The chain employs TRBV2 and TRBJ1-5, with 9 bases aligning to TRBD1. This material consisted of PBMCs, taken at surgery. This clonotype was obtained from a male donor with early-stage non-small cell lung cancer. The CDR3 sequence is CASSEERDRVEKGQPQHF. The CDR3, as DNA: TGTGCCAGCAGTGAAGAACGGGACAGGGTTGAAAAGGGTCAGCCCCAGCATTTT.